The rows below give T cell receptor beta chains drawn from one sample of a study of chemoradiotherapy in HPV16-positive cancers. Data came from immunoSEQ multiplex PCR; TCRdb stores just in-frame clones and leaves some out. This table holds 8,500 to 9,000 clones, 70% to 90% found once. Sequencing was performed on blood, taken from a patient who underwent chemoradiotherapy. The receptors originated from a human donor with HPV-associated anogenital cancer. The CDR3 runs from the conserved cysteine through the conserved F or W.

cdr3_length j_call v_call cdr3_aa
15 TRBJ2-7 TRBV7-2 CASSLGALTRYEQYF
14 TRBJ1-1 TRBV27 CASSSAGKLTEAFF
18 TRBJ2-2 TRBV4-1 CASSQDARVRLNTGELFF
17 TRBJ1-5 TRBV28 CASSLNLGGMGNQPQHF
15 TRBJ1-1 TRBV21-1 CASKGTGENYTEAFF
16 TRBJ1-1 TRBV5-1 CASSLASPSGANEAFF
18 TRBJ2-4 TRBV6-1 CASSEDDRGWGAKNIQYF
20 TRBJ1-3 TRBV5-5 CASSPVPPSDRSSSGNTIYF
18 TRBJ1-5 TRBV7-6 CASSPRAPGGDVNQPQHF
15 TRBJ1-4 TRBV18 CASSPDSLKNEKLFF
14 TRBJ1-2 TRBV5-4 CASSLVGGPYGYTF
16 TRBJ1-1 TRBV4-2 CASSQPPGRRNTEAFF
13 NA TRBV6-5 CASSLGPNYEQYF
14 TRBJ1-1 TRBV28 CASSLGGVRTEAFF
15 TRBJ2-7 TRBV28 CASSFPVAGVYEQYF
14 TRBJ1-1 TRBV2 CASSPTAGGPEAFF
18 TRBJ2-2 TRBV4-1 CASSQVSFGGIVTGELFF
16 TRBJ2-2 TRBV6-4 CASSEEAGGGTGELFF
11 TRBJ2-7 TRBV7-6 CASSAAGEQYF
13 TRBJ1-2 TRBV10-1 CASSEAGLYGYTF
15 TRBJ1-1 TRBV7-3 CASSPLGPPATEAFF
13 TRBJ2-7 TRBV4-1 CASSQVSGHEQYF
16 TRBJ2-7 TRBV4-1 CASSLQQGGGRYEQYF
13 TRBJ2-7 TRBV5-6 CASSLSPPYEQYF
13 TRBJ2-7 TRBV18 CASSPDGTYEQYF
14 TRBJ2-1 TRBV11-3 CASSPGSPGNEQFF
13 TRBJ2-1 TRBV15 CATMTGKDNEQFF
15 TRBJ1-1 TRBV7-2 CASSLETGARTEAFF
15 TRBJ2-2 TRBV5-6 CASSLGLAGTGELFF
15 TRBJ1-1 TRBV7-9 CASSQTLTQNTEAFF
11 TRBJ1-1 TRBV5-8 CASSFARRAFF
14 TRBJ2-7 TRBV28 CASVTSGRNNEQYF